The T cell receptor (beta chain) described here comes from a study of human T cells and chemical hapten exposure. This clonotype was counted many times. Antigen unknown. The length of the CDR3 is 17 residues. The germline CDR1 and CDR2 sequences are SGHTA and FQGTGA. Trimming left V 2 bases short and J 0 bases short, with 13 bases between. Described time point: pre-sensitization, week 0. As for treatment: therapeutic diphenylcyclopropenone sensitization with weekly scalp DPC. A single record per CDR3 protein comes from TCRdb applying MiXCR to the RACE reads. The table includes a few hundred thousand distinct CDR3 sequences, over 5% detected once. Study-level findings and limits: Significantly greater numbers of large CDR3 similarity clusters came from expanded TCRs than from controls. With alopecia, donors may have immune responses unlike healthy people's. As patch test score rose, PT1 expanded TCR counts tended to rise as well.

Sample: whole blood, taken in connection with sensitization to the hapten diphenylcyclopropenone (DPC). The chain links TRBV7-3 to TRBJ2-2; the D gene could be TRBD1 or TRBD2 (6 bases each). The sequence derives from a woman under 30 with alopecia areata. Some clones in this sample may be carry-over from other donors' samples. CDR3 DNA: TGTGCCAGCAGCTTAGGAGGGGGATGGCCGAACACCGGGGAGCTGTTTTTT. Protein: CASSLGGGWPNTGELFF.